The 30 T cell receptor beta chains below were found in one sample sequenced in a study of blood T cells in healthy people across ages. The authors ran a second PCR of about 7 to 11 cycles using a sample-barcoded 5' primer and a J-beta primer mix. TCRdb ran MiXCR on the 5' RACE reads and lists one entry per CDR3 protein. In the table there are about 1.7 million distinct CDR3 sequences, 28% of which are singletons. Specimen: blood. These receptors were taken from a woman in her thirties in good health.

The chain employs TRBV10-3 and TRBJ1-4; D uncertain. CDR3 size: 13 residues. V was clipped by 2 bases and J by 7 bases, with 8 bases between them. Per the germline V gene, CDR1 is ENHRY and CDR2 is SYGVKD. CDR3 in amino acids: CAISELDFEKLFF. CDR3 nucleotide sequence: TGTGCCATCAGTGAGCTGGATTTTGAAAAACTGTTTTTT.

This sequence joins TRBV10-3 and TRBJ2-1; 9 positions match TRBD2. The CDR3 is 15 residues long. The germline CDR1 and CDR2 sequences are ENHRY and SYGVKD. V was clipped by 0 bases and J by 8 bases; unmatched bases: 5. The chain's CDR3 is CAISESSGSRYEQFF. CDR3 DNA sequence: TGTGCCATCAGTGAGTCTAGCGGGAGTCGATATGAGCAGTTCTTC.

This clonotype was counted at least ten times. Here the CDR3 DNA reads TGTGCCAGCACCGAAGGGTATAATTCACCCCTCCACTTT. Protein product: CASTEGYNSPLHF. The chain is built from TRBV6-5 and TRBJ1-6; no clear D gene. V dropped 7 bases and J dropped 4 bases, with 8 bases sitting between them. CDR1 MNHEY and CDR2 SVGAGI come from the germline V gene. This CDR3 has 13 amino acids.

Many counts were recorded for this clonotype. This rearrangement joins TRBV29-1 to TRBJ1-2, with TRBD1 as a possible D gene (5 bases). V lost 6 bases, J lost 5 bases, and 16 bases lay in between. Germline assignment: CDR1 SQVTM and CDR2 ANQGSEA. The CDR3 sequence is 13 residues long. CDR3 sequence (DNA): TGCAGCGTCGCTAAGACGGGGCAATATGGCTACACCTTC. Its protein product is CSVAKTGQYGYTF.

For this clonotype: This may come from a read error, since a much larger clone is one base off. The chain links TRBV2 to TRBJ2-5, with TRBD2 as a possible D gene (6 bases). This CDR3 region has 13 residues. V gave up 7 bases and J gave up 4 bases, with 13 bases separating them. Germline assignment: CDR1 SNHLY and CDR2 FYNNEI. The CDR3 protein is CASIVTEGETQYF. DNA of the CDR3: TGTGCCAGCATCGTGACGGAGGGAGAGACCCAGTACTTC.

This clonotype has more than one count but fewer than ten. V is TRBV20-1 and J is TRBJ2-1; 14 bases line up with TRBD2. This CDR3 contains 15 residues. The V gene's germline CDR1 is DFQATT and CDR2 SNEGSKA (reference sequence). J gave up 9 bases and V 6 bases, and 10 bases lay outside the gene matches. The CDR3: CSATSSTSGGGEQFF. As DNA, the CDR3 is TGCAGTGCCACCTCATCGACTAGCGGGGGGGGTGAGCAGTTCTTC.

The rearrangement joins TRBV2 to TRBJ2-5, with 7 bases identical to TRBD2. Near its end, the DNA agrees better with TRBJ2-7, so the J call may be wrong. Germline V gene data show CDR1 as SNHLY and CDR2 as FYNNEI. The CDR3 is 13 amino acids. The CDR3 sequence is CAWNGRGGYEQYF. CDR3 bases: TGTGCCTGGAATGGGAGGGGAGGCTACGAGCAGTACTTC.

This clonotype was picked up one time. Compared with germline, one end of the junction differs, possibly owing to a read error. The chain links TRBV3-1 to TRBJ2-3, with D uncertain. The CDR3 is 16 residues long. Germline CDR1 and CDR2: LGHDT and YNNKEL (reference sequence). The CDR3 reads CASSQDFARRTETQYF. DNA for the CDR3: TGTGCCAGCAGCCAAGATTTCGCGAGACGCACAGAGACGCAGTATTTT.

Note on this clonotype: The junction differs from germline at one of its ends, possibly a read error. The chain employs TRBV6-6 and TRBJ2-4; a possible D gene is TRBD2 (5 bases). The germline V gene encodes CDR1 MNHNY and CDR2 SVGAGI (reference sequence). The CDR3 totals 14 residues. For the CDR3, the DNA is TGTGTCAGCAGTTGCGGACTAGCCAAAAACATTCAGTACTTC. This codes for CVSSCGLAKNIQYF.

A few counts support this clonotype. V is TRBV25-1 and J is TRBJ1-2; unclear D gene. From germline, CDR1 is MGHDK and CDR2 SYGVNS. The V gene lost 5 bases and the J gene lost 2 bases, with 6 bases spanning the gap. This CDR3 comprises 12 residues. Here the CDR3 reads CASSLKNYGYTF. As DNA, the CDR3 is TGTGCCAGCAGTCTAAAGAACTATGGCTACACCTTC.

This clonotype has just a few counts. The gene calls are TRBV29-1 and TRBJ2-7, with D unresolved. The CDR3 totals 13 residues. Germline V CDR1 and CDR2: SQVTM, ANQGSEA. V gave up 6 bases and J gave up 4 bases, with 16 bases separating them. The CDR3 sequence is CSVEDGIIYEQYF. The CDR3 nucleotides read TGCAGCGTCGAGGACGGTATAATTTACGAGCAGTACTTC.

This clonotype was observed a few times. The CDR3 here is CASSRGTGGNGYTF. CDR3 coding DNA: TGTGCCAGCAGTCGTGGGACAGGGGGAAATGGCTACACCTTC. V gene TRBV12-3 or TRBV12-4 combines with J gene TRBJ1-2, with 11 positions matching TRBD1. With V trimmed by 5 bases and J by 6 bases, 5 bases remained unmatched. This CDR3 contains 14 residues.

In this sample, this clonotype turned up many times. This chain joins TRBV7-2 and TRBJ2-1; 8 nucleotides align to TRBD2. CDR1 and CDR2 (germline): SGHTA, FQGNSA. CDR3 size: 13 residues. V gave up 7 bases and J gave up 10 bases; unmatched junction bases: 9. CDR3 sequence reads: CASTQAGVGEQFF. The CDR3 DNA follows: TGTGCCAGCACCCAAGCGGGAGTAGGGGAGCAGTTCTTC. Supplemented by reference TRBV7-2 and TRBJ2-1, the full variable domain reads GAGVSQSPSNKVTEKGKDVELRCDPISGHTALYWYRQSLGQGLEFLIYFQGNSAPDKSGLPSDRFSAERTGGSVSTLTIQRTQQEDSAVYLCASTQAGVGEQFFGPGTRLTVL.

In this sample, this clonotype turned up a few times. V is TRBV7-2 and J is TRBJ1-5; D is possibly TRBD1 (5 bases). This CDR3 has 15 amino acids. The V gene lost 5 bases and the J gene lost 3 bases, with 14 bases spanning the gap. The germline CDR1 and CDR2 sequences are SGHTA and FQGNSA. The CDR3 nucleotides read TGTGCCAGCAGCGGACCCAGGGCCTCCAATCAGCCCCAGCATTTT. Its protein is CASSGPRASNQPQHF.

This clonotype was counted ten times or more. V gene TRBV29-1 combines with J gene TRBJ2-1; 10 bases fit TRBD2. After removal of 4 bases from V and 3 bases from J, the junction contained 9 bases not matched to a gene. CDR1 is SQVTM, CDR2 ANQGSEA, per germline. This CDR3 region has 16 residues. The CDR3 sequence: CSVAEWRTSGYNEQFF. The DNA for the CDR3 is TGCAGCGTTGCTGAGTGGAGGACTAGCGGCTACAATGAGCAGTTCTTC.

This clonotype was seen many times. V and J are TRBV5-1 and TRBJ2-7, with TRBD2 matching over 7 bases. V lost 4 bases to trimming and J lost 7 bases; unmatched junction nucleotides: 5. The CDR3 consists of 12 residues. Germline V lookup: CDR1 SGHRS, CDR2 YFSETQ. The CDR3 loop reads CASSLERDEQYF. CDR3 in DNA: TGCGCCAGCAGCCTGGAGCGGGATGAGCAGTACTTC. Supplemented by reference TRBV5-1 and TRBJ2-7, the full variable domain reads KAGVTQTPRYLIKTRGQQVTLSCSPISGHRSVSWYQQTPGQGLQFLFEYFSETQRNKGNFPGRFSGRQFSNSRSEMNVSTLELGDSALYLCASSLERDEQYFGPGTRLTVT.

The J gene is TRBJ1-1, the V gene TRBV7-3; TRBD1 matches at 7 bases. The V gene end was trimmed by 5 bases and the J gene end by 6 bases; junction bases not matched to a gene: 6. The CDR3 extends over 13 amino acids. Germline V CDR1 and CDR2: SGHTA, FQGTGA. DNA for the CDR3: TGTGCCAGCAGCCTCACCCAGGGGGCTGAAGCTTTCTTT. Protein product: CASSLTQGAEAFF.

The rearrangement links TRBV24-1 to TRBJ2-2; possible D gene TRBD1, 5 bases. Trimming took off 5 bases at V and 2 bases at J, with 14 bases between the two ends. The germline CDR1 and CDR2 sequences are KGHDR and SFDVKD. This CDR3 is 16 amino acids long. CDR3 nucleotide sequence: TGTGCCACCAGTGCCAGGGTGACGTCCAACACCGGGGAGCTGTTTTTT. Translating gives CATSARVTSNTGELFF.

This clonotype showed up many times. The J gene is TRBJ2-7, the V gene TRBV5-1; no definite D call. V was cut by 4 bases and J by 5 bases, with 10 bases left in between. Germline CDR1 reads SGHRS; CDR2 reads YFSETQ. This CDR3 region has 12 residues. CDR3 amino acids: CASSKSPNEQYF. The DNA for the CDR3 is TGCGCCAGCAGCAAAAGTCCTAACGAGCAGTACTTC.

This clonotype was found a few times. CDR3 sequence: CSVPEAFF. The DNA of the CDR3 is TGCAGCGTTCCTGAAGCTTTCTTT. The chain carries TRBV29-1 and TRBJ1-1; D not certain. The CDR3 is 8 residues long. The germline CDR1 and CDR2 sequences are SQVTM and ANQGSEA. Trimming stripped 5 bases from V and 6 bases from J, with 1 base between.

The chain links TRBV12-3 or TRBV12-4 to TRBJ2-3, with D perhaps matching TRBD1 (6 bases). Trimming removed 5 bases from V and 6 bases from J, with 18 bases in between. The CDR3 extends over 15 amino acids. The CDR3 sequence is CASSPDRIGSDTQYF. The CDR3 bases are TGTGCCAGCAGTCCCGACAGGATAGGGTCGGATACGCAGTATTTT.

The CDR3 region has the DNA TGTGCCTGGAGCGCGGGTTTCGGGGAGCTGTTTTTT. It translates to CAWSAGFGELFF. This rearrangement joins TRBV30 to TRBJ2-2; tentatively, D is TRBD2 (5 bases). V lost 3 bases to trimming and J lost 7 bases, with 9 bases between them. This CDR3 region has 12 residues. CDR1 GTSNPN and CDR2 SVGIG come from the germline V gene (reference sequence).

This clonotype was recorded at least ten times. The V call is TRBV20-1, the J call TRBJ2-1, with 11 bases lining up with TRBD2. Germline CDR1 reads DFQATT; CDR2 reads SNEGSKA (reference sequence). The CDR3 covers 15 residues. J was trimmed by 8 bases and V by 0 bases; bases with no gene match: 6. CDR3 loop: CSARDLAGGPDEQFF. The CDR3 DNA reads TGCAGTGCTAGAGATTTAGCGGGAGGGCCGGATGAGCAGTTCTTC.

CDR3 bases: TGTGCCGTAGCGACTAGCGGGCGAAGGAATGAGCAGTTCTTC. This sequence encodes CAVATSGRRNEQFF. The chain combines TRBV19 with TRBJ2-1; TRBD2 matches at 10 bases. Unmatched junction bases numbered 11, after V lost 11 bases and J lost 7 bases. CDR3 size: 14 residues. Germline assignment: CDR1 LNHDA and CDR2 SQIVND (reference sequence).

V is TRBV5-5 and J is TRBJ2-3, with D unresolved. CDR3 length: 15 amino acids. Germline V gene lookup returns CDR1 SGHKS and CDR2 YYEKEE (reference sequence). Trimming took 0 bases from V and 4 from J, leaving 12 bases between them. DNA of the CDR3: TGTGCCAGCAGCTTGGAATGGCTAAGGGCAGATACGCAGTATTTT. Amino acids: CASSLEWLRADTQYF.

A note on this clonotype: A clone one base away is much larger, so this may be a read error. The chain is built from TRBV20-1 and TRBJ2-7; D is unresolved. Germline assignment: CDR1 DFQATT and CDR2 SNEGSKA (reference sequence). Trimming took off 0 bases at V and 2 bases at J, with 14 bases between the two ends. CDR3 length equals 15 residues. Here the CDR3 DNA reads TGCAGTGCTAGAGATCGGGCCTCAAGCCCCTACGAGCAGTACTTC. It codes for CSARDRASSPYEQYF.

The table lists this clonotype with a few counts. CDR3 bases: TGTGCCATCAGTGAGGTCCAACGTGAAGAGGATGAGCAGTTCTTC. It yields the protein CAISEVQREEDEQFF. The V and J genes are TRBV10-3 and TRBJ2-1; no firm D call. Germline-derived CDR1 and CDR2 are ENHRY and SYGVKD. V was trimmed by 2 bases and J by 8 bases, leaving 16 bases between them. The CDR3 loop spans 15 amino acids.

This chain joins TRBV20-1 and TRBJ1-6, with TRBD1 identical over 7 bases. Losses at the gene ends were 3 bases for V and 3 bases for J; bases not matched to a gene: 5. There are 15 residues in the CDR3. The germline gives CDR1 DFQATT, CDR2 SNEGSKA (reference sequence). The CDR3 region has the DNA TGCAGTGCTAGGGAGACAGGGAACTATAATTCACCCCTCCACTTT. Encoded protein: CSARETGNYNSPLHF.

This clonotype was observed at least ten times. In DNA, the CDR3 is TGTGCCAGCAGCCCTGGGCGAAACATTCAGTACTTC. Encoded protein: CASSPGRNIQYF. V usage is TRBV7-2 and J usage is TRBJ2-4, with D unclear. V dropped 5 bases and J dropped 6 bases, with 8 bases sitting between them. Germline-derived CDR1 and CDR2 are SGHTA and FQGNSA. CDR3 length: 12 amino acids.

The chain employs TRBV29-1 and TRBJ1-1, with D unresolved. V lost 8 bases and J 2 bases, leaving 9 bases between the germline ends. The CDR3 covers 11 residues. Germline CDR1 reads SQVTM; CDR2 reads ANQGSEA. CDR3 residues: CSFGVNTEAFF. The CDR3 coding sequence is TGCAGCTTCGGAGTAAACACTGAAGCTTTCTTT.